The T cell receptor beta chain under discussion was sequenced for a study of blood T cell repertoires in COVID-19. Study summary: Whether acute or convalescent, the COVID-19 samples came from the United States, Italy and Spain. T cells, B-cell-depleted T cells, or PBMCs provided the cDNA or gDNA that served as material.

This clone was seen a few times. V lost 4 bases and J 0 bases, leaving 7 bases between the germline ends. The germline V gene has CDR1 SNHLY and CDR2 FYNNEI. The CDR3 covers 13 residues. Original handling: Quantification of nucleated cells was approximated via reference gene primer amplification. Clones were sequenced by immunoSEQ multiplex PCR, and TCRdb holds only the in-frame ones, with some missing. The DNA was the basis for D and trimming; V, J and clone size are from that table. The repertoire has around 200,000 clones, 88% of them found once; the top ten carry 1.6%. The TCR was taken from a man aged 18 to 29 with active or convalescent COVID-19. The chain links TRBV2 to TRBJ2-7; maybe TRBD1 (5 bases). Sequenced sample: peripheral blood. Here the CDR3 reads CASSGQSSYEQYF. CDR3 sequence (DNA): TGTGCCAGCAGTGGACAGAGCTCCTACGAGCAGTACTTC.